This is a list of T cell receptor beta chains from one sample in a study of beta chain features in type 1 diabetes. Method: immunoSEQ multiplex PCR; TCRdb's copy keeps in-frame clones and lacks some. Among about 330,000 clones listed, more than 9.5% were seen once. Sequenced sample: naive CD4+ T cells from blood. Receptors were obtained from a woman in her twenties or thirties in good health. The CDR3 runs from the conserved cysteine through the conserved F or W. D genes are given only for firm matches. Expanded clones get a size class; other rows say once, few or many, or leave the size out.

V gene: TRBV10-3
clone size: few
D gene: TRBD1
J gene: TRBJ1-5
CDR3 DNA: TGTGCCATCAGTGAGTCGACGCAGGGGGCCGCGCAGCCCCAGCATTTT
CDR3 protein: CAISESTQGAAQPQHF

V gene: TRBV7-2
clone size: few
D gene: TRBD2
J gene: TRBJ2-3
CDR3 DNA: TGTGCCAGCAACCCAGGCGGAGCGGGGGGGGTATTTGGGGATACGCAGTATTTT
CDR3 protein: CASNPGGAGGVFGDTQYF

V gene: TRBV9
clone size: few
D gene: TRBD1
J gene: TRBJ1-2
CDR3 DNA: TGTGCCAGCAGCGTAGCTCCGGTTTCCGGGGACAGTGGCTACACCTTC
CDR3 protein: CASSVAPVSGDSGYTF

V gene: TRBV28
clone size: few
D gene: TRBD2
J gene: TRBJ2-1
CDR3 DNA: TGTGCCAGCAGTTTAGGCCGACTAGCGGGAGTGGACAATGAGCAGTTCTTC
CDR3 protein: CASSLGRLAGVDNEQFF

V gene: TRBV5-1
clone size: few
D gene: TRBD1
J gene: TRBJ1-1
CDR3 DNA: TGCGCCAGCAGCCCAGGGACAGGGGGCCGTACTGAAGCTTTCTTT
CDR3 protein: CASSPGTGGRTEAFF

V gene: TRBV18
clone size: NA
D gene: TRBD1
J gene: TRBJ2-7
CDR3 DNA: TGTGCCAGCTCACTCACCCCTCCCAGGGGGTCCTCCTACGAGCAGTACTTC
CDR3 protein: CASSLTPPRGSSYEQYF

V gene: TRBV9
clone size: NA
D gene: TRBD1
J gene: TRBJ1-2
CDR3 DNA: TGTGCCAGCAGCGATCAGGGGGCGGGTGGCTACACCTTC
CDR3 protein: CASSDQGAGGYTF

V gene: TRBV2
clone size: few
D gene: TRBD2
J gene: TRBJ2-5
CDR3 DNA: TGTGCCAGCAGCGGACGACTAGCGGAGAAAGAGACCCAGTACTTC
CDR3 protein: CASSGRLAEKETQYF

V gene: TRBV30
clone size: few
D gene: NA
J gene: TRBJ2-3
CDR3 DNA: TGTGCCTGGAGTGTAGGGGGTAGCGCTAGCACAGATACGCAGTATTTT
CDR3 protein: CAWSVGGSASTDTQYF

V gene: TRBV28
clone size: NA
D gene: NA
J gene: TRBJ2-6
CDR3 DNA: TGTGCCAGCAGTTTGATTCCGGGACACTCCTCTGGGGCCAACGTCCTGACTTTC
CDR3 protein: CASSLIPGHSSGANVLTF

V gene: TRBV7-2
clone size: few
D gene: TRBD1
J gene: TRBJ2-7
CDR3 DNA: TGTGCCAGCAGCGCAGACAGGGGGCCGACCTACGAGCAGTACTTC
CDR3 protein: CASSADRGPTYEQYF

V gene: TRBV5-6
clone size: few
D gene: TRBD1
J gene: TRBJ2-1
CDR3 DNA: TGTGCCAGCAGCGCGCCGGGACAGGGACTCAATGAGCAGTTCTTC
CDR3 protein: CASSAPGQGLNEQFF

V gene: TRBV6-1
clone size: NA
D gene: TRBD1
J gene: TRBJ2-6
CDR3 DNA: TGTGCCAGCGGGACAGTGAGCTCTGGGGCCAACGTCCTGACTTTC
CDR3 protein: CASGTVSSGANVLTF

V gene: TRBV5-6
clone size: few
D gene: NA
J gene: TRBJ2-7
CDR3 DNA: TGTGCCAGCAGTCTGGCTGGGGGCGAACAGTACTTC
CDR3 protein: CASSLAGGEQYF

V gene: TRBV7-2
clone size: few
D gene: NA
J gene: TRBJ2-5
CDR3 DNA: TGTGCCAGCAGAAAGCAAACGGGAGACCAAGAGACCCAGTACTTC
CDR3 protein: CASRKQTGDQETQYF

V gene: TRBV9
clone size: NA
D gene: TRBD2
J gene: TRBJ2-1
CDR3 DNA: TGTGCCAGCAGCGCGGATACGGACAGGTTCCATAGCGGGAGGCTCTACAATGAGCAGTTCTTC
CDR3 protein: CASSADTDRFHSGRLYNEQFF

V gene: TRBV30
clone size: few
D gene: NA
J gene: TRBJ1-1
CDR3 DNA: TGTGCCTCGGCCAGGATAGCTGAAGCTTTCTTT
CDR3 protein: CASARIAEAFF

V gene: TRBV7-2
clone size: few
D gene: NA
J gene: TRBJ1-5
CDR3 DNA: TGTGCCAGCAGCTTAGACGAGGATCAGCCCCAGCATTTT
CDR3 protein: CASSLDEDQPQHF

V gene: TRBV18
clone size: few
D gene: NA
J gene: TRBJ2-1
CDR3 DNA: TGTGCCAACTCAATAGACAATGAGCAGTTCTTC
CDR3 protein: CANSIDNEQFF

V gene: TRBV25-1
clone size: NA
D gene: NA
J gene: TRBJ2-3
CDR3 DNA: TGTGCCAGCACCCCCGCAGGGCTCACAGATACGCAGTATTTT
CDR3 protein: CASTPAGLTDTQYF

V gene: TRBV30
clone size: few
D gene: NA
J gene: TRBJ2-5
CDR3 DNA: TGTGCCTGGTCGGAGTCTCAAGAGACCCAGTACTTC
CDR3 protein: CAWSESQETQYF

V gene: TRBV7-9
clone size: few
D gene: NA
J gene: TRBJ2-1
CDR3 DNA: TGTGCCAGCAGCACCCGACAGGACTCCCACTACAATGAGCAGTTCTTC
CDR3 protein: CASSTRQDSHYNEQFF

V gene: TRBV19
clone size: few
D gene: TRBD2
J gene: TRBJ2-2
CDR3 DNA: TGTGCCAGTAGTATCCCTGGACTAGCGATTGGGACCGGGGAGCTGTTTTTT
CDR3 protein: CASSIPGLAIGTGELFF